This T cell receptor (beta chain) appears in the sequencing data of a study of cytomegalovirus exposure and HLA in healthy donors. Study-wide results and limits: The classifier reportedly diagnosed cytomegalovirus status with high specificity and sensitivity.

With 60 Vbeta and 13 Jbeta primers, the PCR was carried out. Produced via immunoSEQ multiplex PCR; TCRdb's table is partial and in-frame only. The sample has around 210,000 clones, around 78% seen once. From germline, CDR1 is LNHDA and CDR2 SQIVND (reference sequence). With 6 bases removed from V and 0 bases from J, the gap between germline ends came to 9 bases. The CDR3 spans 14 residues. This clone has more than one count but fewer than ten. Its antigen is as yet unknown. What was sequenced was PBMCs. This clonotype was obtained from a boy aged 10-17 years in good health and CMV-seronegative. The genes are TRBV19 and TRBJ1-3; D may be TRBD1 (5 bases). CDR3 in DNA: TGTGCCAGTAGGTTCGGGGGCTCTGGAAACACCATATATTTT. Encoded protein: CASRFGGSGNTIYF.